These T cell receptor beta chains were read from a single sample in a study of shared T cell receptors in the human thymus. Assay: immunoSEQ multiplex PCR; the TCRdb copy retains only in-frame clones and omits some. The sample yields about 660,000 clones, 80% to 90% seen once. The same data also went into a second study, on human thymus T cells.

Sequenced sample: thymocytes. The receptor source for this set is a boy under two years old with a congenital heart defect. CDR3s leave out the opening cysteine and the closing phenylalanine or tryptophan.

j_gene: TRBJ1-5
v_gene: TRBV28
len: 17
CDR3aa: ASSRYRDRGPYSNQPQH

j_gene: TRBJ1-1
v_gene: TRBV5-1
len: 15
CDR3aa: ASSLAGLGCSNTEAF

j_gene: TRBJ2-7
v_gene: TRBV11-2
len: 13
CDR3aa: ASTKENRGLYEQY

j_gene: TRBJ2-1
v_gene: TRBV25-1
len: 15
CDR3aa: ASSERSETGAYNEQF

j_gene: TRBJ1-2
v_gene: TRBV7-2
len: 12
CDR3aa: ASSPRTGGLGYT

j_gene: TRBJ2-4
v_gene: TRBV6-5
len: 11
CDR3aa: ASSYHRGGVQY

j_gene: TRBJ2-7
v_gene: TRBV2
len: 10
CDR3aa: ASSDYLYEQY

j_gene: TRBJ2-7
v_gene: TRBV27
len: 22
CDR3aa: ASSKHGGQASGLAGGYGYSEQY

j_gene: TRBJ1-2
v_gene: TRBV7-9
len: 10
CDR3aa: ASRKRFYGYT

j_gene: TRBJ1-4
v_gene: TRBV30
len: 13
CDR3aa: AWRQSGTGNEKLF

j_gene: TRBJ2-7
v_gene: TRBV27
len: 15
CDR3aa: ASSSSTSGRPPYEQY

j_gene: TRBJ2-1
v_gene: TRBV13
len: 18
CDR3aa: ASSFGLGQGATGGGNEQF

j_gene: TRBJ1-6
v_gene: TRBV28
len: 12
CDR3aa: ASGRSSYNSPLH

j_gene: TRBJ1-5
v_gene: TRBV7-2
len: 16
CDR3aa: ASSRGQGAFDSNQPQH

j_gene: TRBJ1-2
v_gene: TRBV7-9
len: 10
CDR3aa: ASMKRNYGYT

j_gene: TRBJ1-1
v_gene: TRBV19
len: 11
CDR3aa: ASSIIGNTEAF

j_gene: TRBJ2-7
v_gene: TRBV29-1
len: 11
CDR3aa: SVCSSTSSEQY

j_gene: TRBJ2-1
v_gene: TRBV18
len: 16
CDR3aa: ASSPGAGGPLGTAEQF

j_gene: TRBJ2-1
v_gene: TRBV10-1
len: 15
CDR3aa: ASRPPKDSLNLNEQF

j_gene: TRBJ2-3
v_gene: TRBV4-1
len: 18
CDR3aa: ASSRQLAGVFTLSTDTQY

j_gene: TRBJ2-2
v_gene: TRBV19
len: 11
CDR3aa: ASIGGHVGELF

j_gene: TRBJ1-2
v_gene: TRBV6-1
len: 12
CDR3aa: ASSEGQALYGYT

j_gene: TRBJ2-3
v_gene: TRBV5-1
len: 14
CDR3aa: ASSRQGITLTDTQY

j_gene: TRBJ1-3
v_gene: TRBV7-2
len: 12
CDR3aa: ASGPGQGENTIY

j_gene: TRBJ2-2
v_gene: TRBV2
len: 12
CDR3aa: ASSILTNTGELF

j_gene: TRBJ2-3
v_gene: TRBV28
len: 12
CDR3aa: ASSPGHSTDTQY

j_gene: TRBJ2-7
v_gene: TRBV5-1
len: 14
CDR3aa: ASSVLRDRGTYEQY

j_gene: TRBJ1-1
v_gene: TRBV7-4
len: 12
CDR3aa: ANRQLSRQAEAF

j_gene: TRBJ2-1
v_gene: TRBV15
len: 11
CDR3aa: ATSRPGPHEQF

j_gene: TRBJ2-1
v_gene: TRBV5-1
len: 13
CDR3aa: ASSLDGQGGNEQF